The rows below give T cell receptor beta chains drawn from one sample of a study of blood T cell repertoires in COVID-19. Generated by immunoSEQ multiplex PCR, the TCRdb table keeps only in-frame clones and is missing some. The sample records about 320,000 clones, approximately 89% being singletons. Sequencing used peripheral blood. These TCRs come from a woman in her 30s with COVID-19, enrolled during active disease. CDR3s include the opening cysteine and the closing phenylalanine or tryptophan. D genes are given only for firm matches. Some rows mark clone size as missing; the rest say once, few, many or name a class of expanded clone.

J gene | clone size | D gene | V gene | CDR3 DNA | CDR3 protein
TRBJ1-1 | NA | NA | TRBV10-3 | TGTGCCATCAGTGAGGGGGACAAACGGTCGGCTGAAGCTTTCTTT | CAISEGDKRSAEAFF
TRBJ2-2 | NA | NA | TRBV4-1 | TGCGCCAGCAGCCAAGATCAGACTTGGGGGGCCGGGGAGCTGTTTTTT | CASSQDQTWGAGELFF
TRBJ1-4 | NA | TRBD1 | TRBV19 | TGTGCCAGTAGTAAGGACAGGGGTAGCCCGGGTTATGAAAAACTGTTTTTT | CASSKDRGSPGYEKLFF
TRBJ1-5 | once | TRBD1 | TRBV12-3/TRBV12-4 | TGTGCCAGCAGCCCGGGACAGACCCAGCATTTT | CASSPGQTQHF
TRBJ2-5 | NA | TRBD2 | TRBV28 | TGTGCCAGCAGTTTAACAGGCGGGGGGCAAGAGACCCAGTACTTC | CASSLTGGGQETQYF
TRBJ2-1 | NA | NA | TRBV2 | TGTGCCAGCAGTGACTATGAGCAGTTCTTC | CASSDYEQFF
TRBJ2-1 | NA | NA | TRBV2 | TGTGCCAGCAGTGAGAGTCAGGGACTCTACAATGAGCAGTTCTTC | CASSESQGLYNEQFF
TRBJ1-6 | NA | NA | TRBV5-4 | TGTGCCAGCAGCTTGGGGGCCGCCGGATTCTCGGATTCACCCCTCCACTTT | CASSLGAAGFSDSPLHF
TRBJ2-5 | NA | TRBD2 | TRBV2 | TGTGCCAGTGGGTTGGGGGGGGAGTCAAGAGACCTTGACTGGGAGACCCAGTACTTC | CASGLGGESRDLDWETQYF
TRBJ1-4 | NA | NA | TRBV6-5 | TGTGCCAGCAAGGCGACCAATTGGGAGGAAAAACTGTTTTTT | CASKATNWEEKLFF
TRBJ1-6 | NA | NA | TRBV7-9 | TGTGCCAGCAGCTGGGAGGGGGGAAATTCACCCCTCCACTTT | CASSWEGGNSPLHF
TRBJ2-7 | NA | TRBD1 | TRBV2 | TGTGCCAGCAGTGCCGTAGGGACAGGGGACTCCTACGAGCAGTACTTC | CASSAVGTGDSYEQYF
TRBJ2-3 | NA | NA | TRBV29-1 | TGCAGCGTTGTGCTCAGAAACACAGATACGCAGTATTTT | CSVVLRNTDTQYF
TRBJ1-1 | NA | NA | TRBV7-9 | TGTGCCAGCAGCTCGTCCAGGCCCCAAATGAACACTGAAGCTTTCTTT | CASSSSRPQMNTEAFF
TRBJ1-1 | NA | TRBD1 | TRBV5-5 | TGTGCCAGCAGCTTGGCGATAGAGACAGGGGGATTTAACACTGAAGCTTTCTTT | CASSLAIETGGFNTEAFF
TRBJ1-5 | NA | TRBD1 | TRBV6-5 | TGTGCCAGCAGCGGACAGGGCTATAGCAATCAGCCCCAGCATTTT | CASSGQGYSNQPQHF
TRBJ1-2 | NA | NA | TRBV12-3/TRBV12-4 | TGTGCCAGCAGTTTAATAATTGCGGGTGGCTACACCTTC | CASSLIIAGGYTF
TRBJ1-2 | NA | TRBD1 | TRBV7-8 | TGTGCCAGCAGCTTAGGATTGGGCCGGGACAGCTTCCTTTATGGCTACACCTTC | CASSLGLGRDSFLYGYTF
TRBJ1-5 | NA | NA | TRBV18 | TGTGCCAGCTCACCCCAAGTGGGGGGGACTCAGCCCCAGCATTTT | CASSPQVGGTQPQHF
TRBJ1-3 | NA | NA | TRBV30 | TGTGCCTGGGTCCCAAAGCGGGGAAGCTCTGGAAACACCATATATTTT | CAWVPKRGSSGNTIYF
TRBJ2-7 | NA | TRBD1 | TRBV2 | TGTGCCAGCAGTAGCATTTATGGACAGGAAGGTGACGAGCAGTACTTC | CASSSIYGQEGDEQYF
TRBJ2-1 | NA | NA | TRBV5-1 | TGCGCCAGCGCGCAAGACTCCTACAATGAGCAGTTCTTC | CASAQDSYNEQFF
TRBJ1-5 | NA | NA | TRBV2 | TGTGCCAGCAGCCGTAGACAGAGTAGCAATCAGCCCCAGCATTTT | CASSRRQSSNQPQHF
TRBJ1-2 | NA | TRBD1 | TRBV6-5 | TGTGCCAGCAGTTACGGGTGGGACAGTAGCGAGGATGGCTACACCTTC | CASSYGWDSSEDGYTF
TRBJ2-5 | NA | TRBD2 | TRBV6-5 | TGTGCCAGCAGTTACCTGCGGGGAGGGCGAGAGACCCAGTACTTC | CASSYLRGGRETQYF